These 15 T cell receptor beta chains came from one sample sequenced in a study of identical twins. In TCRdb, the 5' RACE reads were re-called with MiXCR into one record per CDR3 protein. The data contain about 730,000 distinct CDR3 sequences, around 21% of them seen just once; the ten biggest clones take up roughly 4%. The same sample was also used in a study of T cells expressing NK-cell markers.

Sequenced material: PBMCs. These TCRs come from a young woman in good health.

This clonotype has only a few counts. The CDR3 region is CASSDAGTGQYF. CDR3 coding DNA: TGTGCCAGCAGCGACGCCGGGACAGGGCAGTACTTC. The chain links TRBV7-2 to TRBJ2-7; 8 bases are a match to TRBD1. With 5 bases clipped from V and 9 bases from J, the junction kept 6 bases outside the gene matches. Germline V CDR1 and CDR2: SGHTA, FQGNSA. The CDR3 consists of 12 residues.

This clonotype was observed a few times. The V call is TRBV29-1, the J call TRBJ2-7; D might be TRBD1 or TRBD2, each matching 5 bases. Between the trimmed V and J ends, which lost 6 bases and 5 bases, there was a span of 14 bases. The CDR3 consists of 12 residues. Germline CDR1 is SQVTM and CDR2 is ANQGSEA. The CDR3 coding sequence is TGCAGCGTAACCGGGACGCCCCACGAGCAGTACTTC. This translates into CSVTGTPHEQYF.

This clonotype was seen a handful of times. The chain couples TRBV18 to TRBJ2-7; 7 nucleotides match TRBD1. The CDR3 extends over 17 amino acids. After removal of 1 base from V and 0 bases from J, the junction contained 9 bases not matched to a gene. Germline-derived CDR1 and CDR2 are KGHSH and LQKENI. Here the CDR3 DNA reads TGTGCCAGCTCACCACGGATTATAGGGGGCGACTCCTACGAGCAGTACTTC. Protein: CASSPRIIGGDSYEQYF.

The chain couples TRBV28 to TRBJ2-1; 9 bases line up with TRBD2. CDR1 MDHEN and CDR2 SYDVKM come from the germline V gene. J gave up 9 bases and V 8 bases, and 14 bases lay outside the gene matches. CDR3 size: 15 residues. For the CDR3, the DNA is TGTGCCAGCCATACCCGTACTAGCGGGCGAAGTGAGCAGTTCTTC. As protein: CASHTRTSGRSEQFF. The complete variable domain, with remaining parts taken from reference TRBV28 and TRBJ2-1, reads DVKVTQSSRYLVKRTGEKVFLECVQDMDHENMFWYRQDPGLGLRLIYFSYDVKMKEKGDIPEGYSVSREKKERFSLILESASTNQTSMYLCASHTRTSGRSEQFFGPGTRLTVL.

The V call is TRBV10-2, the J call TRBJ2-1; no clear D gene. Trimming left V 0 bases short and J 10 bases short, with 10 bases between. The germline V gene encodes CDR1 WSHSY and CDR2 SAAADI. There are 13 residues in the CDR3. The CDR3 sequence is CASSESAPEEQFF. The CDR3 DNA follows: TGCGCCAGCAGTGAGTCAGCACCGGAAGAGCAGTTCTTC.

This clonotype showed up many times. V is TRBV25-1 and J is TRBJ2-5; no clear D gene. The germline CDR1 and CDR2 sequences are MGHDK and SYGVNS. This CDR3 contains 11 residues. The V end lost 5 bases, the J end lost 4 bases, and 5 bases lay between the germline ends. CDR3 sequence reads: CASSRVETQYF. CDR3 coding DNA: TGTGCCAGCAGTAGGGTAGAGACCCAGTACTTC.

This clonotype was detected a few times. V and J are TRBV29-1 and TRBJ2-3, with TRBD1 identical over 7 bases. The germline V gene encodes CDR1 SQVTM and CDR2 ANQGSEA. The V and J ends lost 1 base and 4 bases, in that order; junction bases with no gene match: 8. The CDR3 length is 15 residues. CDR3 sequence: CSVEGTRTGADTQYF. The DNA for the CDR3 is TGCAGCGTTGAAGGGACACGCACAGGGGCAGATACGCAGTATTTT.

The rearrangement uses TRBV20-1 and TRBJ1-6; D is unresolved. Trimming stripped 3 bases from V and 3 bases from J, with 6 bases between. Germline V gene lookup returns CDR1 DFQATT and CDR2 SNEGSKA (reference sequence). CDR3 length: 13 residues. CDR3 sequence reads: CSASRDYNSPLHF. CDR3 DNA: TGCAGTGCTAGTCGAGACTATAATTCACCCCTCCACTTT.

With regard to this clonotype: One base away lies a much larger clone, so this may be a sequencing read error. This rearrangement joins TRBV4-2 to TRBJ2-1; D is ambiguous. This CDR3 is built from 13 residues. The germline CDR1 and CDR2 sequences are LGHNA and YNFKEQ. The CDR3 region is CVSSQDGALEQFF. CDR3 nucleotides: TGTGTCAGCAGCCAAGACGGAGCTCTTGAGCAGTTCTTC.

The CDR3 region is CASSQDTTGYQAYEQYF. CDR3 nucleotide sequence: TGTGCCAGCAGCCAAGACACCACAGGGTATCAAGCCTACGAGCAGTACTTC. This sequence joins TRBV14 and TRBJ2-7, with a weak D call TRBD1 (6 bases). V was cut by 0 bases and J by 2 bases, with 17 bases left in between. The CDR3 is 17 amino acids. In germline, CDR1 is SGHDN, CDR2 FVKESK.

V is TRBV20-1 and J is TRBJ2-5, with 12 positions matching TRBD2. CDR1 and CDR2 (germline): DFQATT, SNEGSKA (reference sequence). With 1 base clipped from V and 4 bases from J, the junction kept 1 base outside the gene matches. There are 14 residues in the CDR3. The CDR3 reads CSARVGLAGETQYF. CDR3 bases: TGCAGTGCTAGAGTGGGACTAGCGGGAGAGACCCAGTACTTC.

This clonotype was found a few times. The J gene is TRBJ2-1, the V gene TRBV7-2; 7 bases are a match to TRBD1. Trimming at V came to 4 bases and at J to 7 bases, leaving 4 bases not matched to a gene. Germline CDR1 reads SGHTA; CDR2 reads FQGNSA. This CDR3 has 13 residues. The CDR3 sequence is CASSSRQGNEQFF. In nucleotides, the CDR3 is TGTGCCAGCAGCTCCAGACAGGGTAATGAGCAGTTCTTC.

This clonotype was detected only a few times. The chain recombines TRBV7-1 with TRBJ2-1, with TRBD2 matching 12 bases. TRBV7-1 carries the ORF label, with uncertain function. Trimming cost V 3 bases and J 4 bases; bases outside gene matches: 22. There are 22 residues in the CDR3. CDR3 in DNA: TGTGCCAGCAGCTCCAGAAAACCGCGACTAGCGGGGGATCGCTCAAAATACAATGAGCAGTTCTTC. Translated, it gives CASSSRKPRLAGDRSKYNEQFF.

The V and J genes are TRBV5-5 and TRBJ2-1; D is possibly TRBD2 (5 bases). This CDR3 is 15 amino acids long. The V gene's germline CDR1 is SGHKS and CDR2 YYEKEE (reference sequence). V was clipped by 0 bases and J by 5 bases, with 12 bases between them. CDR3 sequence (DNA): TGTGCCAGCAGCTTGGGAGGGTCCTTCAACAATGAGCAGTTCTTC. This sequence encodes CASSLGGSFNNEQFF.

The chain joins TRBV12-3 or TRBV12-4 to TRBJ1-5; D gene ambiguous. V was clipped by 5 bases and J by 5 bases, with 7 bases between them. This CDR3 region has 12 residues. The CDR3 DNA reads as TGTGCCAGCAGTCTGTTTCATCAGCCCCAGCATTTT. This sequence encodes CASSLFHQPQHF.